One and the same sample provided the 29 T cell receptor beta chains below, sequenced in a study of CD8 T cells in Susac syndrome. RNA totalling roughly 0.45 to 1 ug underwent reverse transcription with random hexamers. TCRdb re-analysed the immunoSEQ multiplex PCR reads in MiXCR, keeping a single row per CDR3 protein. This sample has 110,000 to 150,000 distinct CDR3 sequences, with nearly 95% found just once. Sequenced input: CD8+ T cells from PBMCs. The receptors come from a human donor in good health.

J is TRBJ2-7 and V is TRBV5-1; D gene unclear. The CDR3 loop spans 15 amino acids. Trimming left V 1 base short and J 0 bases short, with 11 bases between. CDR1 and CDR2 (germline): SGHRS, YFSETQ. The chain's CDR3 is CASSLKALSSYEQYF. In DNA form, the CDR3 reads TGCGCCAGCAGCTTGAAGGCGTTAAGCTCCTACGAGCAGTACTTC.

A single count supports this clonotype. The chain joins TRBV29-1 to TRBJ1-2; maybe TRBD1 (5 bases). Trimming took 4 bases from V and 3 from J, leaving 15 bases between them. This CDR3 comprises 14 residues. Germline CDR1 reads SQVTM; CDR2 reads ANQGSEA. The chain's CDR3 is CSVGEGTDHYGYTF. Written as DNA, the CDR3 is TGCAGCGTTGGAGAAGGGACGGACCACTATGGCTACACCTTC.

Remarks on this clonotype: The junction does not match germline at one end; this may be a read error. This sequence joins TRBV7-7 and TRBJ2-2; TRBD2 might be the D (5 bases). Germline CDR1 SSHAT, CDR2 FNYEAQ (reference sequence). CDR3 length equals 12 residues. CDR3 amino acids: CASSPPGRELFF. The CDR3 nucleotides read TGTGCTAGCAGCCCCCCGGGGAGGGAGCTGTTTTTT.

This chain joins TRBV30 and TRBJ2-1, with TRBD2 matching over 9 bases. The CDR3 is made up of 16 amino acids. Germline CDR1 GTSNPN, CDR2 SVGIG (reference sequence). The junction had 9 bases not matched to a gene; V was cut back by 2 bases and J by 4 bases. CDR3: CAWSPRGLAGYNEQFF. As DNA, the CDR3 is TGTGCCTGGAGTCCGAGAGGGCTAGCGGGATACAATGAGCAGTTCTTC.

The chain combines TRBV4-1 with TRBJ1-1; possible D gene TRBD1, 6 bases. The V end was cut by 3 bases, the J end by 4 bases, with 15 bases between. The CDR3 has 15 amino acids. Germline V CDR1 and CDR2: MGHRA, YSYEKL. The chain's CDR3 is CASSHGHRGGTEAFF. CDR3 in DNA: TGCGCCAGCAGCCATGGGCACCGAGGGGGCACTGAAGCTTTCTTT.

The J gene is TRBJ2-7, the V gene TRBV30; TRBD2 matches at 14 bases. The germline CDR1 and CDR2 sequences are GTSNPN and SVGIG (reference sequence). V lost 1 base and J lost 4; bases outside the gene matches: 9. This CDR3 is built from 17 residues. CDR3 coding DNA: TGTGCCTGGAGTGATGACAGGGGGACTAGCGGGAGATACGAGCAGTACTTC. Translation gives CAWSDDRGTSGRYEQYF.

The V gene is TRBV20-1, the J gene TRBJ2-7; D is uncertain. The CDR3 runs to 15 residues. In germline, CDR1 is DFQATT, CDR2 SNEGSKA (reference sequence). Trimming stripped 0 bases from V and 5 bases from J, with 17 bases between. The CDR3 sequence is CSARDPITLPHEQYF. In DNA form, the CDR3 reads TGCAGTGCTAGAGATCCCATTACCCTCCCCCACGAGCAGTACTTC.

V gene TRBV20-1 combines with J gene TRBJ2-5; D is possibly TRBD2 (6 bases). CDR1 is DFQATT and CDR2 is SNEGSKA in the germline V gene (reference sequence). The CDR3 runs 14 residues. The ends were cut back, 3 bases at V and 3 bases at J, with 14 bases in the middle. The CDR3 DNA reads TGCAGTGCTAGGTGGGAGGAAGGTGAAGAGACCCAGTACTTC. Translated, it gives CSARWEEGEETQYF.

The genes are TRBV27 and TRBJ2-1; 16 bases are shared with TRBD2. Trimming cost V 3 bases and J 6 bases; bases outside gene matches: 11. Germline V gene sequence: CDR1 MNHEY, CDR2 SMNVEV (reference sequence). The CDR3 is 19 amino acids. In DNA, the CDR3 is TGTGCCAGCAGTTTCCTCATGGGGACTAGCGGGAGGGCCGGCAATGAGCAGTTCTTC. Its translation is CASSFLMGTSGRAGNEQFF.

The chain couples TRBV27 to TRBJ2-2, with a tentative D call TRBD2 (6 bases). The germline V and J ends were trimmed by 7 bases and 6 bases, with 15 bases remaining between them. This CDR3 comprises 14 residues. Germline assignment: CDR1 MNHEY and CDR2 SMNVEV (reference sequence). The CDR3 loop is CASIGSTSPGELFF. In DNA form, the CDR3 reads TGTGCCAGCATTGGAAGCACTAGCCCCGGGGAGCTGTTTTTT.

The chain uses TRBV2 and TRBJ2-5, with 8 bases fitting TRBD1. V lost 5 bases and J lost 2; bases outside the gene matches: 4. Germline loops: CDR1 SNHLY, CDR2 FYNNEI. The CDR3 is made up of 14 amino acids. The CDR3 loop reads CASSLTGAQETQYF. CDR3 nucleotides: TGTGCCAGCAGTTTGACAGGGGCACAAGAGACCCAGTACTTC. Drawing the rest from reference TRBV2 and TRBJ2-5, the complete variable domain is EPEVTQTPSHQVTQMGQEVILRCVPISNHLYFYWYRQILGQKVEFLVSFYNNEISEKSEIFDDQFSVERPDGSNFTLKIRSTKLEDSAMYFCASSLTGAQETQYFGPGTRLLVL.

The gene calls are TRBV4-3 and TRBJ2-3; TRBD1 aligns across 8 bases. The trim removed 1 base at V and 3 bases at J, leaving 15 bases unmatched. The germline gives CDR1 LGHNA, CDR2 YSLEER. CDR3 size: 19 residues. CDR3 sequence: CASSQGVSQGAISTDTQYF. The CDR3 DNA reads as TGCGCCAGCAGCCAAGGGGTATCGCAGGGGGCAATTTCGACAGATACGCAGTATTTT.

This sequence joins TRBV30 and TRBJ1-5; D may be TRBD1 (5 bases). CDR3 length: 15 residues. The germline CDR1 and CDR2 sequences are GTSNPN and SVGIG (reference sequence). V shed 0 bases and J shed 0 bases, with 9 bases lying between them. CDR3 nucleotides: TGTGCCTGGAGTGTAGACAGTCTTAGCAATCAGCCCCAGCATTTT. This translates into CAWSVDSLSNQPQHF.

The chain joins TRBV7-9 to TRBJ2-7; TRBD2 matches at 8 bases. The length of the CDR3 is 15 residues. Germline loops: CDR1 SEHNR, CDR2 FQNEAQ (reference sequence). With V trimmed by 5 bases and J by 3 bases, 9 bases remained unmatched. The CDR3 here is CASSLKTSVNYEQYF. CDR3 DNA: TGTGCCAGCAGCCTAAAGACTAGCGTTAACTACGAGCAGTACTTC. The complete variable domain, with remaining parts taken from reference TRBV7-9 and TRBJ2-7, reads DTGVSQNPRHKITKRGQNVTFRCDPISEHNRLYWYRQTLGQGPEFLTYFQNEAQLEKSRLLSDRFSAERPKGSFSTLEIQRTEQGDSAMYLCASSLKTSVNYEQYFGPGTRLTVT.

This chain joins TRBV29-1 and TRBJ2-7; unclear D gene. CDR1 SQVTM and CDR2 ANQGSEA come from the germline V gene. The germline V and J ends were trimmed by 7 bases and 6 bases, with 13 bases remaining between them. The CDR3 loop spans 11 amino acids. The CDR3, as DNA: TGCAGCGCCCTGGGATCCGGCGAGCAGTACTTC. Its protein product is CSALGSGEQYF.

The V and J genes are TRBV18 and TRBJ2-1; D might be TRBD2 (6 bases). The CDR3 totals 15 residues. Germline V gives CDR1 KGHSH, CDR2 LQKENI. The ends were cut back, 4 bases at V and 4 bases at J, with 14 bases in the middle. The CDR3, as DNA: TGTGCCAGCTCACTTCCCAGCGGGCCGTACAATGAGCAGTTCTTC. Its protein product is CASSLPSGPYNEQFF.

The chain employs TRBV19 and TRBJ2-1, with TRBD2 matching 10 bases. The CDR3 has 15 residues. After removal of 7 bases from V and 3 bases from J, the junction contained 6 bases not matched to a gene. Germline-derived CDR1 and CDR2 are LNHDA and SQIVND (reference sequence). The CDR3 here is CASTPLAGVYNEQFF. CDR3 in DNA: TGTGCCAGTACCCCCCTAGCGGGAGTCTACAATGAGCAGTTCTTC.

The chain links TRBV6-5 to TRBJ2-1; D possibly uses TRBD1 or TRBD2 (5 bases each). The V gene lost 6 bases and the J gene lost 6 bases, with 15 bases spanning the gap. Germline CDR1 reads MNHEY; CDR2 reads SVGAGI. This CDR3 region has 14 residues. CDR3 DNA: TGTGCCAGCAGATGGGACCATATATCCAATGAGCAGTTCTTC. Encoded protein: CASRWDHISNEQFF.

The chain is built from TRBV28 and TRBJ2-1; no clear D gene. Between the trimmed V and J ends, which lost 3 bases and 7 bases, there was a span of 13 bases. Germline lookup yields CDR1 MDHEN and CDR2 SYDVKM. This CDR3 has 14 amino acids. Written as DNA, the CDR3 is TGTGCCAGCAGTTTCGGCGGCAATTTGAATGAGCAGTTCTTC. It translates to CASSFGGNLNEQFF.

V is TRBV24-1 and J is TRBJ2-3; 8 positions agree with TRBD1. The CDR3 has 14 residues. The J segment lost 11 bases and the V segment lost 4 bases, leaving 10 bases of the junction unmatched. Germline CDR1 and CDR2: KGHDR and SFDVKD. DNA for the CDR3: TGTGCCACCAGTGAGACGACAGGGGACGGGATGCAGTATTTT. It is translated as CATSETTGDGMQYF.

The genes are TRBV25-1 and TRBJ2-3; D remains ambiguous. This CDR3 has 14 amino acids. The germline V gene has CDR1 MGHDK and CDR2 SYGVNS. V was clipped by 1 base and J by 4 bases, with 9 bases between them. The CDR3 protein is CASSELLGPDTQYF. The CDR3 bases are TGTGCCAGCAGTGAATTGTTGGGCCCAGATACGCAGTATTTT.

The chain couples TRBV4-3 to TRBJ2-7; 7 bases are shared with TRBD1. The germline V gene has CDR1 LGHNA and CDR2 YSLEER. The CDR3 loop spans 15 amino acids. The J segment lost 7 bases and the V segment lost 0 bases, leaving 9 bases of the junction unmatched. This CDR3 reads CASSQDGSRGWEQYF. CDR3 DNA sequence: TGCGCCAGCAGCCAAGATGGGTCCAGGGGGTGGGAGCAGTACTTC.

The rearrangement links TRBV7-2 to TRBJ1-4, with D perhaps matching TRBD1 (6 bases). The CDR3 sequence is 14 residues long. The V gene lost 2 bases and the J gene lost 8 bases, with 12 bases spanning the gap. The V gene's germline CDR1 is SGHTA and CDR2 FQGNSA. Here the CDR3 reads CASSLIGGAEKLFF. In nucleotides, the CDR3 is TGTGCCAGCAGCTTAATCGGGGGCGCCGAAAAACTGTTTTTT.

The chain couples TRBV4-2 to TRBJ2-1; 13 bases are a match to TRBD2. Germline V gene data show CDR1 as LGHNA and CDR2 as YNFKEQ. V was clipped by 5 bases and J by 8 bases; unmatched bases: 9. The CDR3 contains 16 residues. CDR3 region: CASSFIGLAGVDEQFF. DNA for the CDR3: TGTGCCAGCAGCTTCATCGGACTAGCGGGAGTGGATGAGCAGTTCTTC.

DNA for the CDR3: TGTGCCAGCAGTTTCGGGCTCACCTACAATGAGCAGTTCTTC. This encodes CASSFGLTYNEQFF. The chain carries TRBV28 and TRBJ2-1; D is undetermined. Trimming cost V 3 bases and J 2 bases, with 8 bases left between them. The CDR3 covers 14 residues. Germline V gene lookup returns CDR1 MDHEN and CDR2 SYDVKM.

This chain joins TRBV27 and TRBJ1-2; the D gene is possibly TRBD1 (6 bases). This CDR3 has 14 amino acids. The V end lost 5 bases, the J end lost 5 bases, and 15 bases lay between the germline ends. In germline, CDR1 is MNHEY, CDR2 SMNVEV (reference sequence). The CDR3 region is CASSDGQSGYGYTF. CDR3 coding DNA: TGTGCCAGCAGTGATGGACAGTCAGGATATGGCTACACCTTC.

The gene calls are TRBV9 and TRBJ1-2, with a possible D match to TRBD1 (6 bases). Deletions cut 0 bases from V and 4 bases from J, with 10 bases between. Germline V lookup: CDR1 SGDLS, CDR2 YYNGEE. The CDR3 totals 14 residues. CDR3 DNA sequence: TGTGCCAGCAGCGTAGCTCTGGACAGCTATGGCTACACCTTC. Translated, it gives CASSVALDSYGYTF.

The V call is TRBV7-9, the J call TRBJ2-1; tentatively, D is TRBD1 or TRBD2 (6 bases each). The CDR3 loop spans 15 amino acids. Trimming removed 3 bases at V and 4 bases at J, with 13 bases between. Looked up from germline, CDR1 is SEHNR and CDR2 is FQNEAQ (reference sequence). CDR3 nucleotide sequence: TGTGCCAGCAGCTTCACCCGGGGGCCATACAATGAGCAGTTCTTC. This translates into CASSFTRGPYNEQFF.

This clonotype was counted once. The V gene is TRBV29-1, the J gene TRBJ2-4; 9 bases are shared with TRBD2. The CDR3 runs 14 residues. Germline CDR1 is SQVTM and CDR2 is ANQGSEA. V trimming: 4 bases; J trimming: 5 bases; junction bases outside the gene matches: 6. The chain's CDR3 is CSVVWLAGQNIQYF. As DNA, the CDR3 is TGCAGCGTTGTATGGCTAGCGGGGCAAAACATTCAGTACTTC. Based on the CDR3 plus reference TRBV29-1 and TRBJ2-4, the full variable domain is SAVISQKPSRDICQRGTSLTIQCQVDSQVTMMFWYRQQPGQSLTLIATANQGSEATYESGFVIDKFPISRPNLTFSTLTVSNMSPEDSSIYLCSVVWLAGQNIQYFGAGTRLSVL.